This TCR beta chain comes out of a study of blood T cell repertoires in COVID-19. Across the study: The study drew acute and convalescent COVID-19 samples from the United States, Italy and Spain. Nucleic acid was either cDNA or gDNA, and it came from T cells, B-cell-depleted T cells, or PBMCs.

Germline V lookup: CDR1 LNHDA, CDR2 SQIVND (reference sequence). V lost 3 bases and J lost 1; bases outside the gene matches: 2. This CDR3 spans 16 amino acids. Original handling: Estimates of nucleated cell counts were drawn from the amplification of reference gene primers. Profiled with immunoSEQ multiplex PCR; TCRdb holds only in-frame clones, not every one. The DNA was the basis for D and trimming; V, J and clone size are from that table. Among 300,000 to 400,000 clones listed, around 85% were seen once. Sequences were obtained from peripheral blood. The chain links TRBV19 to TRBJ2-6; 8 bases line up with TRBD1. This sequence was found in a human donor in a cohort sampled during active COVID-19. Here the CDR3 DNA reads TGTGCCAGTAGTATGCAGGGGGCATCTGGGGCCAACGTCCTGACTTTC. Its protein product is CASSMQGASGANVLTF.